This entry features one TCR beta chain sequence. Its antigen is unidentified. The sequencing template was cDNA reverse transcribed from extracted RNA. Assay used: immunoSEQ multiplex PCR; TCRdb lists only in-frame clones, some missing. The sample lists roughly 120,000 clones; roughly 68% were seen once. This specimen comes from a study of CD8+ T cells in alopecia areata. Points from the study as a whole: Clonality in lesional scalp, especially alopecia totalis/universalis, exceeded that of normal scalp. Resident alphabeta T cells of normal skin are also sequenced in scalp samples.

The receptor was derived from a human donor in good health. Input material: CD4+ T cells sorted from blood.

CDR3 sequence (DNA): TGCGCCAGCAGCCAAGGGGATAACACTGAAGCTTTCTTT. It codes for CASSQGDNTEAFF. The chain combines TRBV4-1 with TRBJ1-1; D is uncertain. V was trimmed by 1 base and J by 2 bases, leaving 5 bases between them. The CDR3 loop spans 13 amino acids. Per germline, CDR1 MGHRA and CDR2 YSYEKL.